The 16 T cell receptor beta chains reported below all come from one sample, sequenced in a study of blood T cell repertoires in COVID-19. The protocol was immunoSEQ multiplex PCR, while the TCRdb copy is restricted to in-frame clones and leaves out a portion. The sample lists some 31,000 clones; roughly nine tenths were seen once. Sequenced input: peripheral blood. These receptors all come from a human donor in a cohort sampled during active COVID-19.

This clone came up a few times. The chain employs TRBV5-1 and TRBJ1-5; tentative D call: TRBD1 (6 bases). CDR1 and CDR2 (germline): SGHRS, YFSETQ. Trimming took off 1 base at V and 2 bases at J, with 10 bases between the two ends. The CDR3 has 15 amino acids. Here the CDR3 reads CASSLWGGGNQPQHF. In DNA, the CDR3 is TGCGCCAGCAGCTTGTGGGGGGGCGGCAATCAGCCCCAGCATTTT.

The V gene is TRBV3-1 (or the pseudogene TRBV3-2), the J gene TRBJ2-1, with D unresolved. The CDR3 is 11 residues long. Germline V gene data show CDR1 as LGHDT and CDR2 as YNNKEL (reference sequence). Trimming took off 0 bases at V and 10 bases at J, with 4 bases between the two ends. The CDR3 DNA sequence: TGTGCCAGCAGCCAAGATGGCGAGCAGTTCTTC. Its protein is CASSQDGEQFF.

The rearrangement joins TRBV10-3 to TRBJ2-3, with TRBD2 matching 9 bases. Germline V CDR1 and CDR2: ENHRY, SYGVKD. This CDR3 has 15 residues. Trimming removed 6 bases from V and 4 bases from J; junction bases left unmatched: 8. DNA for the CDR3: TGTGCCATCAGCTTAGCGGGAGAGGGCCCAGATACGCAGTATTTT. This codes for CAISLAGEGPDTQYF.

This chain joins TRBV9 and TRBJ2-3; 8 bases agree with TRBD1. The CDR3 consists of 16 residues. CDR1 and CDR2 (germline): SGDLS, YYNGEE. Trimming at V came to 4 bases and at J to 2 bases, leaving 9 bases not matched to a gene. CDR3 in DNA: TGTGCCAGCAGCCCAGGGCAGGGGGCTATCACAGATACGCAGTATTTT. Translating it yields CASSPGQGAITDTQYF.

This clone ranks as medium-sized. V usage is TRBV7-3 and J usage is TRBJ1-2; weak D call: TRBD1 (5 bases). The CDR3 is 13 residues long. V was cut by 3 bases and J by 8 bases, with 13 bases left in between. CDR1 is SGHTA and CDR2 is FQGTGA in the germline V gene. The CDR3 coding sequence is TGTGCCAGCAGCTTGGACAATTGGCACGGCTACACCTTC. Amino acids: CASSLDNWHGYTF.

CDR3 in amino acids: CASSTQISGANVLTF. The CDR3 coding sequence is TGTGCCAGCAGTACCCAGATATCTGGGGCCAACGTCCTGACTTTC. The chain recombines TRBV6-5 with TRBJ2-6; D not resolved. V gave up 5 bases and J gave up 1 base, with 9 bases separating them. The CDR3 spans 15 residues. CDR1 MNHEY and CDR2 SVGAGI come from the germline V gene.

The gene calls are TRBV5-4 and TRBJ2-7, with 9 bases aligning to TRBD1. The ends lost 2 bases at V and 0 bases at J; junction bases unmatched: 6. Germline V gene lookup returns CDR1 SGHNT and CDR2 YYREEE (reference sequence). The length of the CDR3 is 16 residues. The CDR3 DNA is TGTGCCAGCAGCTTAGTCACAGGGGGCCGCTCCTACGAGCAGTACTTC. Encoded protein: CASSLVTGGRSYEQYF.

The gene calls are TRBV3-1 (or the pseudogene TRBV3-2) and TRBJ2-1, with 12 bases lining up with TRBD1. After removal of 4 bases from V and 6 bases from J, the junction contained 7 bases not matched to a gene. CDR3 length equals 16 residues. CDR1 is LGHDT and CDR2 is YNNKEL in the germline V gene (reference sequence). The CDR3 reads CASSPTGTGGFNEQFF. The CDR3 DNA is TGTGCCAGCAGCCCAACCGGGACAGGGGGCTTCAATGAGCAGTTCTTC.

The chain links TRBV5-4 to TRBJ1-1, with D unclear. CDR1 is SGHNT and CDR2 is YYREEE in the germline V gene (reference sequence). V was clipped by 1 base and J by 6 bases, with 10 bases between them. This CDR3 is 13 amino acids long. The CDR3 region has the DNA TGTGCCAGCAGCTTGAACGTAGCGGCTGAAGCTTTCTTT. Protein product: CASSLNVAAEAFF.

CDR3 coding DNA: TGTGCCAGCAGATCGGGACAGGTCAATGAGCAGTTCTTC. This translates into CASRSGQVNEQFF. The V call is TRBV6-5, the J call TRBJ2-1; 8 bases are a match to TRBD1. The germline gives CDR1 MNHEY, CDR2 SVGAGI. This CDR3 has 13 residues. Losses at the gene ends were 6 bases for V and 6 bases for J; bases not matched to a gene: 4.

This chain links TRBV18 with TRBJ2-6, with 11 bases identical to TRBD1. CDR3 length: 20 residues. From germline, CDR1 is KGHSH and CDR2 LQKENI. Losses at the gene ends were 3 bases for V and 4 bases for J; bases not matched to a gene: 14. CDR3 loop: CASSPNEPGQGVAGANVLTF. The CDR3 nucleotides read TGTGCCAGCTCACCTAATGAACCGGGACAGGGGGTGGCAGGGGCCAACGTCCTGACTTTC.

This chain connects TRBV5-1 to TRBJ1-4, with 10 bases aligning to TRBD1. V lost 4 bases to trimming and J lost 3 bases; unmatched junction nucleotides: 6. Per germline, CDR1 SGHRS and CDR2 YFSETQ. The CDR3 totals 16 residues. The DNA of the CDR3 is TGCGCCAGCAGCACAGGACAGGGGGGCCCTAATGAAAAACTGTTTTTT. The encoded protein is CASSTGQGGPNEKLFF.

V and J are TRBV6-5 and TRBJ1-2; 9 bases match TRBD1. The germline CDR1 and CDR2 sequences are MNHEY and SVGAGI. V lost 6 bases and J lost 8; bases outside the gene matches: 13. The CDR3 runs to 15 residues. DNA of the CDR3: TGTGCCAGCAGCCAGGACCCGGGACAGGGCGAAGGCTACACCTTC. Translating it yields CASSQDPGQGEGYTF.

This clone was observed once. The V call is TRBV5-4, the J call TRBJ1-5, with a weak D call TRBD1 (5 bases). CDR3 length equals 13 residues. V dropped 2 bases and J dropped 4 bases, with 7 bases sitting between them. Germline loops: CDR1 SGHNT, CDR2 YYREEE (reference sequence). DNA for the CDR3: TGTGCCAGCAGCTTCGGGGGGAATCAGCCCCAGCATTTT. Translating it yields CASSFGGNQPQHF.

This chain connects TRBV7-9 to TRBJ2-5, with TRBD2 as a possible D gene (7 bases). CDR3 length equals 14 residues. The germline gives CDR1 SEHNR, CDR2 FQNEAQ (reference sequence). The V and J ends lost 5 bases and 5 bases respectively, with 15 bases between them. As DNA, the CDR3 is TGTGCCAGCAGCCCGAGGGGGGGCAGGGAGACCCAGTACTTC. It specifies CASSPRGGRETQYF.

This clone appeared a few times. The genes are TRBV5-4 and TRBJ1-2, with D tentatively TRBD1 (5 bases). This CDR3 region has 15 residues. Germline assignment: CDR1 SGHNT and CDR2 YYREEE (reference sequence). Trimming removed 3 bases at V and 2 bases at J, with 14 bases between. Here the CDR3 reads CASSSLDSYNYGYTF. In DNA form, the CDR3 reads TGTGCCAGCAGCTCGCTAGACAGCTACAACTATGGCTACACCTTC.